Below are 8 T cell receptor beta chains sequenced from a single sample in a study of cytomegalovirus exposure and HLA in healthy donors (dated by TCRdb to about 2017). The library was produced with the immunoSEQ multiplex PCR assay. A mixture of 60 forward primers for TCR Vbeta segments and 13 reverse primers for TCR Jbeta segments was used in the multiplex PCR. TCRdb limited this immuneACCESS table to in-frame rearrangements with V and J called. A share of clones is missing; checked studies link under half to unresolved V genes, and the rest is unexplained. The table for this sample lists about 150,000 clones; roughly 82% of them were counted only once. More than 6.5% of the sample is in the top ten clones. Sequences were obtained from PBMCs. Every receptor here comes from a woman aged 50 to 60 in good health and CMV-seropositive.

The J gene is TRBJ1-2, the V gene TRBV5-1, with D unresolved. V was clipped by 3 bases and J by 4 bases, with 13 bases between them. CDR1 is SGHRS and CDR2 is YFSETQ in the germline V gene. The CDR3 runs 14 residues. CDR3 in DNA: TGCGCCAGCAGCTGGGGTGGACTGGGCTATGGCTACACCTTC. Translation: CASSWGGLGYGYTF.

The chain recombines TRBV6-1 with TRBJ1-6; TRBD1 matches at 8 bases. V was clipped by 11 bases and J by 5 bases; unmatched bases: 11. The CDR3 is 15 residues long. Germline-derived CDR1 and CDR2 are MNHNS and SASEGT. The DNA of the CDR3 is TGTGCCGGACGGCCCAGGACAGGGAATAATTCACCCCTCCACTTT. It codes for CAGRPRTGNNSPLHF.

The gene calls are TRBV12-5 and TRBJ2-7, with D perhaps matching TRBD2 (5 bases). Germline CDR1 reads LGHNT; CDR2 reads FRNRAP. V was shortened by 4 bases and J by 4 bases, with 11 bases between the two germline ends. This CDR3 spans 13 amino acids. The CDR3 here is CASGSRAPYEQYF. CDR3 DNA sequence: TGTGCTAGTGGTTCGCGGGCCCCTTACGAGCAGTACTTC.

The CDR3 here is CASSQGFYEQYF. The CDR3 nucleotides read TGTGCCAGCAGCCAGGGCTTCTACGAGCAGTACTTC. The chain couples TRBV6-5 to TRBJ2-7, with D perhaps TRBD1 (5 bases). The CDR3 runs 12 residues. V lost 6 bases, J lost 3 bases, and 9 bases lay in between. Per the germline V gene, CDR1 is MNHEY and CDR2 is SVGAGI.

This chain connects TRBV11-2 to TRBJ1-6, with D perhaps matching TRBD1 (5 bases). The V end was cut by 1 base, the J end by 8 bases, with 15 bases between. CDR1 SGHAT and CDR2 FQNNGV come from the germline V gene. The CDR3 length is 16 residues. The CDR3 DNA reads TGTGCCAGCAGCTTAGTCCCCCGACGACAGTATTCACCCCTCCACTTT. It encodes CASSLVPRRQYSPLHF.

This chain joins TRBV11-2 and TRBJ2-6; D is undetermined. The CDR3 consists of 15 residues. Germline V gene data show CDR1 as SGHAT and CDR2 as FQNNGV. V was cut by 5 bases and J by 3 bases, with 11 bases left in between. This CDR3 is CASSPGLRGANVLTF. CDR3 bases: TGTGCCAGCAGCCCAGGTTTGCGTGGGGCCAACGTCCTGACTTTC.

The chain couples TRBV7-2 to TRBJ2-7, with D possibly matching TRBD2 (5 bases). CDR1 is SGHTA and CDR2 is FQGNSA in the germline V gene. The CDR3 is 15 amino acids. The ends were cut back, 8 bases at V and 0 bases at J, with 17 bases in the middle. The CDR3 nucleotides read TGTGCCAGCGCAGACTCGCCGGGGAGCTCCTACGAGCAGTACTTC. It is translated as CASADSPGSSYEQYF.

This rearrangement joins TRBV14 to TRBJ2-7; a weak D match, TRBD1 (6 bases). The CDR3 length is 15 residues. The ends were cut back, 5 bases at V and 0 bases at J, with 14 bases in the middle. CDR1 and CDR2 from the germline V gene are SGHDN and FVKESK. In nucleotides, the CDR3 is TGTGCCAGCAGCGCGACAGGCTCTCTCTCCTACGAGCAGTACTTC. This translates into CASSATGSLSYEQYF. The complete variable domain, with remaining parts taken from reference TRBV14 and TRBJ2-7, reads EAGVTQFPSHSVIEKGQTVTLRCDPISGHDNLYWYRRVMGKEIKFLLHFVKESKQDESGMPNNRFLAERTGGTYSTLKVQPAELEDSGVYFCASSATGSLSYEQYFGPGTRLTVT.